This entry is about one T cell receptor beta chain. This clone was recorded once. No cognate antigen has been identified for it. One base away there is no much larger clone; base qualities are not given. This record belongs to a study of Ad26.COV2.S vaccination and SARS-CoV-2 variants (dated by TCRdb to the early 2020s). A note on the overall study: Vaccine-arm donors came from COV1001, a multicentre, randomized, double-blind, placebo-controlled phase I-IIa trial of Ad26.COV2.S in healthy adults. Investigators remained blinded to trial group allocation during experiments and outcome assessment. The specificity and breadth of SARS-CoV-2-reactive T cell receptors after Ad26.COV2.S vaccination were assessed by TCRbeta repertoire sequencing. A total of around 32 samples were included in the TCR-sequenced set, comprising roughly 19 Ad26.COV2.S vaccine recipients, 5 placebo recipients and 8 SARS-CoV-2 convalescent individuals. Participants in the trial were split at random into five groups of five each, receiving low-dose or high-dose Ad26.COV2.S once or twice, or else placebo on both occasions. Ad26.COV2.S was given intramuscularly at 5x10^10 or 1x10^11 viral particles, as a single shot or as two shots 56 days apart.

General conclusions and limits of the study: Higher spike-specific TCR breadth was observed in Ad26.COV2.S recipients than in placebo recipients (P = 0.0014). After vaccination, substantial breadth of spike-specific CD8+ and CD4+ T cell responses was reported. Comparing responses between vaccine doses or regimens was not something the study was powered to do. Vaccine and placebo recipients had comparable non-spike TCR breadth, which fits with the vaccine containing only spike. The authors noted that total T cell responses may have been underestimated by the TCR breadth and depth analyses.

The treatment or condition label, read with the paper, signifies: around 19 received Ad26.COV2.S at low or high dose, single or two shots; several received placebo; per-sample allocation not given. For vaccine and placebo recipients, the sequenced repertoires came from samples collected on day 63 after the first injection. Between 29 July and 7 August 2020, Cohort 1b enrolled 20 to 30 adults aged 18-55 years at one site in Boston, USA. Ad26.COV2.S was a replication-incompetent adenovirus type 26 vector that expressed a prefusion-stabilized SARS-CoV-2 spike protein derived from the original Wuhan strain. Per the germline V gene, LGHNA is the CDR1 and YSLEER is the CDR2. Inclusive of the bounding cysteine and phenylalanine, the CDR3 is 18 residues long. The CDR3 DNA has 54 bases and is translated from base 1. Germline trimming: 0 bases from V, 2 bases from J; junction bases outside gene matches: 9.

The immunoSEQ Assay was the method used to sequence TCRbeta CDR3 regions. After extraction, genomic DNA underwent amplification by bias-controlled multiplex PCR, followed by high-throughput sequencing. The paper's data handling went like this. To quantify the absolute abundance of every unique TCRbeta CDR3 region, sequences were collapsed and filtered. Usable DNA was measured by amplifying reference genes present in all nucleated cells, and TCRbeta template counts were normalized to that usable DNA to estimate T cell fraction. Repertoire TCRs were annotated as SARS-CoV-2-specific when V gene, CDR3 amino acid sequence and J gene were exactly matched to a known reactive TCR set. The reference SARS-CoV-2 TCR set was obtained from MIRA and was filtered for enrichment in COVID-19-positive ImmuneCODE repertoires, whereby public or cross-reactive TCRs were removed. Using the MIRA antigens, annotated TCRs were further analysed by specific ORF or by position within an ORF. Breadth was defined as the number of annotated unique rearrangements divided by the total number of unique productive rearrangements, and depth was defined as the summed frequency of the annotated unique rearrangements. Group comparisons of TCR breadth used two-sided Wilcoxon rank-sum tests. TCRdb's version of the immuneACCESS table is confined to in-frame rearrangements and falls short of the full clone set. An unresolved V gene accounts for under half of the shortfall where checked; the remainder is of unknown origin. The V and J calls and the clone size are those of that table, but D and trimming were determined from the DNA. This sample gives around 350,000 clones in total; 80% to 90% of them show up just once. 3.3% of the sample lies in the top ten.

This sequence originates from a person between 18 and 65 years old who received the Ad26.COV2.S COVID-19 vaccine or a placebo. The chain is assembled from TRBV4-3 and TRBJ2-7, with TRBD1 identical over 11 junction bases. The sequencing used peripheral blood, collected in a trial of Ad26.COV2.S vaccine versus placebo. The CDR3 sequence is CASSQDSSGTGGAYEQYF. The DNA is TGCGCCAGCAGCCAAGATTCTTCCGGGACAGGGGGTGCCTACGAGCAGTACTTC.